This passage covers 21 T cell receptor gamma chains from one sample sequenced in a study of gamma-delta chains in newborns, infants, children. TCRdb reanalyzed the reads using CATT. In the table there are over a thousand gamma-chain clones, approximately 2% of which are singletons. The sample comprised blood. These receptors came from a child who was a newborn, infant or young child, either healthy, febrile or measles-vaccinated (not recorded which).

This clone is termed medium-sized. The rearrangement uses TRGV9 and TRGJ1 or TRGJ2. J was trimmed by 16 bases and V by 7 bases; bases with no gene match: 10. Germline CDR1 is GITISATS and CDR2 is ISYDGTV (reference sequence). This CDR3 region has 9 residues. The CDR3 sequence is CALCGLRLF. CDR3 DNA sequence: TGTGCCTTGTGTGGCCTTCGGCTCTTT.

V is TRGV9 and J is TRGJP. The length of the CDR3 is 17 residues. Germline V CDR1 and CDR2: GITISATS, ISYDGTV (reference sequence). Trimming removed 2 bases from V and 6 bases from J; junction bases left unmatched: 7. As DNA, the CDR3 is TGTGCCTTGTGGGAGGCGGAATCAGAGTTGGGCAAAAAAATCAAGGTATTT. It codes for CALWEAESELGKKIKVF.

This clone is labeled as large. This chain uses TRGV2 with TRGJ1 or TRGJ2. This CDR3 contains 12 residues. Germline CDR1 EGSNGY, CDR2 YDSYNSKV. With 1 base clipped from V and 12 bases from J, the junction kept 9 bases outside the gene matches. CDR3 amino acids: CATWDGAGGKLF. In nucleotides, the CDR3 is TGTGCCACCTGGGACGGAGCTGGGGGGAAACTCTTT.

This chain joins TRGV9 and TRGJP. J gave up 4 bases and V 2 bases, and 5 bases lay outside the gene matches. Per germline, CDR1 GITISATS and CDR2 ISYDGTV (reference sequence). CDR3 size: 17 residues. This CDR3 is CALWEGQQELGKKIKVF. The CDR3 nucleotides read TGTGCCTTGTGGGAGGGACAACAAGAGTTGGGCAAAAAAATCAAGGTATTT.

By its share, this clone is large. This chain connects TRGV2 to TRGJ1 or TRGJ2. Germline lookup yields CDR1 EGSNGY and CDR2 YDSYNSKV. Losses at the gene ends were 1 base for V and 0 bases for J; bases not matched to a gene: 9. This CDR3 contains 16 residues. The CDR3 loop reads CATWDGRTLNYYKKLF. CDR3 DNA sequence: TGTGCCACCTGGGACGGCCGAACCTTGAATTATTATAAGAAACTCTTT.

About this clone itself: This DNA translates differently at residue 14 from the TCRdb protein, which is that of a much larger clone; a read error is likely, and the protein shown is the DNA's own translation. This chain connects TRGV9 to TRGJP. Germline V gene data show CDR1 as GITISATS and CDR2 as ISYDGTV (reference sequence). This CDR3 comprises 16 residues. CDR3 DNA sequence: TGTGCCTTGTGGGAGGTGCAAGAGTTGGGCAAAAAAATCAGGGTATTT. Its protein product is CALWEVQELGKKIRVF.

This clone appeared a few times. The chain links TRGV2 to TRGJ1 or TRGJ2. This CDR3 is 12 amino acids long. Unmatched junction bases numbered 10, after V lost 7 bases and J lost 7 bases. The germline CDR1 and CDR2 sequences are EGSNGY and YDSYNSKV. CDR3 residues: CATCPFRYKKLF. In nucleotides, the CDR3 is TGTGCCACCTGTCCTTTCAGGTATAAGAAACTCTTT.

This clone is large in the sample. This may be a read error, as it is one base from a much larger clone. This sample also contains other DNA sequences that code for the same CDR3. The V gene is TRGV9, the J gene TRGJP. Looked up from germline, CDR1 is GITISATS and CDR2 is ISYDGTV (reference sequence). V shed 5 bases and J 4 bases; nucleotides not matched to a gene: 2. CDR3 length equals 15 residues. The CDR3 is CALWVQELGKKIKVF. The CDR3 coding sequence is TGTGCCTTGTGGGTTCAAGAGTTGGGCAAAAAAATCAAGGTATTT.

By its share, this clone is large (0.1 to 1%). Other DNA sequences in the sample encode the same CDR3. This chain connects TRGV9 to TRGJP. The length of the CDR3 is 16 residues. The V segment lost 1 base and the J segment 7 bases; nucleotides outside the gene matches: 4. Per germline, CDR1 GITISATS and CDR2 ISYDGTV (reference sequence). CDR3 residues: CALWEVSELGKKIKVF. CDR3 DNA: TGTGCCTTGTGGGAGGTATCTGAGTTGGGCAAAAAAATCAAGGTATTT.

This clone is deemed large (0.1 to 1%). The V gene is TRGV4, the J gene TRGJ1 or TRGJ2. The trim removed 3 bases at V and 15 bases at J, leaving 14 bases unmatched. The length of the CDR3 is 12 residues. Germline CDR1 and CDR2: EGSTGY and YDSYTSSV. CDR3 DNA sequence: TGTGCCACCTGGGATCCCCCCCCTCGGCCACTCTTT. Amino acid sequence: CATWDPPPRPLF.

This clone rates as large (0.1 to 1%). This rearrangement joins TRGV9 to TRGJP. V gave up 6 bases and J gave up 6 bases; unmatched junction bases: 8. The CDR3 covers 16 residues. Germline values: CDR1 GITISATS, CDR2 ISYDGTV (reference sequence). CDR3 sequence (DNA): TGTGCCTTGTGGAGAGCAGGAGAGTTGGGCAAAAAAATCAAGGTATTT. Protein: CALWRAGELGKKIKVF.

This clone was counted a few times. This chain connects TRGV9 to TRGJP. With V trimmed by 4 bases and J by 4 bases, 4 bases remained unmatched. This CDR3 region has 16 residues. Germline V gene sequence: CDR1 GITISATS, CDR2 ISYDGTV (reference sequence). The chain's CDR3 is CALWDSQELGKKIKVF. CDR3 bases: TGTGCCTTGTGGGACAGTCAAGAGTTGGGCAAAAAAATCAAGGTATTT.

Points on this clone: The TCRdb protein, from a much larger clone, departs from this DNA's translation at residue 4, likely by read error; the protein shown derives from the DNA. The V and J genes are TRGV9 and TRGJ1 or TRGJ2. The CDR3 covers 13 residues. CDR1 GITISATS and CDR2 ISYDGTV come from the germline V gene (reference sequence). Written as DNA, the CDR3 is TGTGCCTTGCGGGAGGTGCGGCCCTATAAGAAACTCTTT. Translated, it gives CALREVRPYKKLF.

Notes on this clone: This DNA's translation differs at residue 3 from TCRdb's protein, which comes from a much larger clone; a read error is likely, and the protein shown is translated from the DNA. This chain joins TRGV4 and TRGJ1 or TRGJ2. This CDR3 has 10 residues. Germline-derived CDR1 and CDR2 are EGSTGY and YDSYTSSV. CDR3 region: CASWNYKKLF. DNA of the CDR3: TGTGCCTCCTGGAATTATAAGAAACTCTTT.

This clone is large within its sample. Different DNA sequences within this sample yield the same CDR3. The V and J genes are TRGV9 and TRGJP. The CDR3 has 16 amino acids. Germline V gene data show CDR1 as GITISATS and CDR2 as ISYDGTV (reference sequence). J gave up 5 bases and V 4 bases, and 5 bases lay outside the gene matches. CDR3 nucleotide sequence: TGTGCCTTGTGGGAAACTAAAGAGTTGGGCAAAAAAATCAAGGTATTT. As protein: CALWETKELGKKIKVF.

As regards this clone: It is likely a read error: a sequence one base away is far more abundant. V gene TRGV4 combines with J gene TRGJ1 or TRGJ2. Germline CDR1 EGSTGY, CDR2 YDSYTSSV. V shed 2 bases and J 2 bases; nucleotides not matched to a gene: 15. The CDR3 is 17 amino acids. CDR3 loop: CATWDVGWAKDYYKKLF. CDR3 nucleotides: TGTGCCACCTGGGATGTTGGGTGGGCCAAGGATTATTATAAGAAACTCTTT.

To note about this clone: The protein held in TCRdb is that of a much larger clone and does not match this DNA's translation at residue 3, likely because of a read error; the protein shown is translated from the DNA. This chain uses TRGV4 with TRGJ1 or TRGJ2. Germline V lookup: CDR1 EGSTGY, CDR2 YDSYTSSV. The CDR3 has 13 residues. As DNA, the CDR3 is TGTGCCGCCTGGAAAATTGAAGGGTATAAGAAACTCTTT. Translated: CAAWKIEGYKKLF.

This clone has only a few counts. The chain recombines TRGV9 with TRGJ1 or TRGJ2. Germline CDR1 reads GITISATS; CDR2 reads ISYDGTV (reference sequence). V dropped 5 bases and J dropped 4; count of bases not matched to a gene: 5. The length of the CDR3 is 12 residues. The CDR3 protein is CALWVIYYKKLF. The DNA for the CDR3 is TGTGCCTTGTGGGTCATATATTATAAGAAACTCTTT.

For this clone: This probably arose from a read error, given a far larger clone one base away. Other DNA sequences in this sample translate to the same CDR3. The V gene is TRGV4, the J gene TRGJ1 or TRGJ2. The CDR3 extends over 13 amino acids. CDR1 and CDR2 (germline): EGSTGY, YDSYTSSV. In DNA, the CDR3 is TGTGCCACCTGGAAAATTGAAGGGTATAAGAAGCTCTTT. The encoded protein is CATWKIEGYKKLF.

Points on this clone: The amino acid sequence in TCRdb belongs to a much larger clone and departs from this DNA's translation at residue 10, likely a sequencing read error; the sequence shown is translated from the DNA. This chain links TRGV9 with TRGJP. The CDR3 loop spans 15 amino acids. Looked up from germline, CDR1 is GITISATS and CDR2 is ISYDGTV (reference sequence). The CDR3 DNA reads as TGTGCCTTGTGGGAGGTGCGGGTGGGCGAAAAAATCAAGGTATTT. Encoded protein: CALWEVRVGEKIKVF.

By share, this clone ranks as large (0.1 to 1%). Within the sample, other DNA sequences also encode this same CDR3. This chain uses TRGV9 with TRGJP. Germline V lookup: CDR1 GITISATS, CDR2 ISYDGTV (reference sequence). The CDR3 covers 16 residues. Trimming took 4 bases from V and 4 from J; bases not matched to a gene: 4. This chain's CDR3 is CALWDFQELGKKIKVF. The CDR3 coding sequence is TGTGCCTTGTGGGATTTTCAAGAGTTGGGCAAAAAAATCAAGGTATTT.